Presented here are 32 T cell receptor beta chains from one specimen sequenced in a study of regulatory dendritic cells for organ transplantation. These receptors have no identified antigens. Sorted T cells were CFSE-labeled and cultured 5 days with allogeneic regulatory or mature dendritic cells at 1:10. Clones were sequenced by immunoSEQ multiplex PCR, and TCRdb holds only the in-frame ones, with some missing. Of around 20,000 clones in the sample, 70% to 90% were seen once. Sequencing was done on a sample of naive CD4+ T cells from blood cultured with regulatory dendritic cells. Subset defined: CD45RA+ naive T cells. The receptors originated from a human donor in good health.

The chain uses TRBV27 and TRBJ1-3; 7 bases are a match to TRBD1. This CDR3 has 14 residues. Germline CDR1 is MNHEY and CDR2 is SMNVEV (reference sequence). Trimming cost V 2 bases and J 2 bases; bases outside gene matches: 0. The CDR3 DNA follows: TGTGCCAGCAGTTTACAGGGGGCTGGAAACACCATATATTTT. Encoded protein: CASSLQGAGNTIYF.

The chain has TRBV28 and TRBJ2-4; D is ambiguous. The CDR3 contains 14 residues. The V end lost 3 bases, the J end lost 0 bases, and 6 bases lay between the germline ends. Looked up from germline, CDR1 is MDHEN and CDR2 is SYDVKM. CDR3 region: CASSFGGAKNIQYF. The CDR3 DNA reads TGTGCCAGCAGTTTTGGTGGAGCCAAAAACATTCAGTACTTC.

The chain combines TRBV4-1 with TRBJ2-5; 13 bases match TRBD2. V was pared by 4 bases and J by 2 bases, with 7 bases of the junction left unmatched. The CDR3 sequence is 17 residues long. CDR1 is MGHRA and CDR2 is YSYEKL in the germline V gene. The CDR3 DNA reads TGCGCCAGCAGCCCCCAAATGGGACTAGCGGGACAAGAGACCCAGTACTTC. Encoded protein: CASSPQMGLAGQETQYF.

The J gene is TRBJ2-3, the V gene TRBV2, with D perhaps TRBD2 (5 bases). The CDR3 sequence is 12 residues long. Per germline, CDR1 SNHLY and CDR2 FYNNEI. Trimming left V 8 bases short and J 4 bases short, with 10 bases between. CDR3: CASGSGPDTQYF. Here the CDR3 DNA reads TGTGCCAGCGGAAGCGGTCCAGATACGCAGTATTTT.

The chain is built from TRBV19 and TRBJ1-2, with a weak D call TRBD1 (5 bases). Per germline, CDR1 LNHDA and CDR2 SQIVND (reference sequence). The CDR3 contains 14 residues. V was trimmed by 5 bases and J by 5 bases, leaving 15 bases between them. The DNA for the CDR3 is TGTGCCAGTAGTCTCTACGGGACGGAGTATGGCTACACCTTC. This sequence encodes CASSLYGTEYGYTF.

The chain recombines TRBV19 with TRBJ1-6; TRBD1 matches at 7 bases. The CDR3 has 16 residues. The V gene's germline CDR1 is LNHDA and CDR2 SQIVND (reference sequence). Trimming cost V 10 bases and J 5 bases; bases outside gene matches: 14. The CDR3 nucleotides are TGTGCCACCCAGGGGGGGCGCCTTCGGAATAATTCACCCCTCCACTTT. It codes for CATQGGRLRNNSPLHF.

This rearrangement joins TRBV7-9 to TRBJ1-1; D possibly corresponds to TRBD1 (5 bases). Per the germline V gene, CDR1 is SEHNR and CDR2 is FQNEAQ (reference sequence). Trimming removed 2 bases at V and 4 bases at J, with 11 bases between. The CDR3 runs to 14 residues. For the CDR3, the DNA is TGTGCCAGCAGCTTAAAGGGACGAGGCACTGAAGCTTTCTTT. Translated, it gives CASSLKGRGTEAFF.

CDR3 sequence (DNA): TGCGCCAGCAGCCAAAGCCCGAGGAGCACAGATACGCAGTATTTT. It translates to CASSQSPRSTDTQYF. The rearrangement links TRBV4-3 to TRBJ2-3; D is undetermined. Trimming stripped 2 bases from V and 0 bases from J, with 9 bases between. CDR1 LGHNA and CDR2 YSLEER come from the germline V gene. The CDR3 covers 15 residues.

This clone was counted only a few times. The V call is TRBV7-9, the J call TRBJ2-7, with D uncertain. Trimming removed 4 bases at V and 3 bases at J, with 4 bases between. The CDR3 consists of 11 residues. The V gene's germline CDR1 is SEHNR and CDR2 FQNEAQ (reference sequence). In nucleotides, the CDR3 is TGTGCCAGCAGCTCTGACTACGAGCAGTACTTC. Its protein is CASSSDYEQYF.

The rearrangement links TRBV7-3 to TRBJ2-5; the match to TRBD2 covers 7 bases. The V gene's germline CDR1 is SGHTA and CDR2 FQGTGA. There are 11 residues in the CDR3. CDR3 amino acids: CASGSRETQYF. CDR3 coding DNA: TGTGCTAGCGGGTCTCGGGAGACCCAGTACTTC.

V gene TRBV11-2 combines with J gene TRBJ1-2; 7 bases line up with TRBD1. Losses at the gene ends were 2 bases for V and 1 base for J; bases not matched to a gene: 10. The CDR3 is made up of 17 amino acids. CDR1 SGHAT and CDR2 FQNNGV come from the germline V gene. The CDR3 region has the DNA TGTGCCAGCAGCTTAAGCCAGGGGGATATTAGTAACTATGGCTACACCTTC. This sequence encodes CASSLSQGDISNYGYTF.

The J gene is TRBJ1-2, the V gene TRBV30, with a tentative D call TRBD1 (5 bases). This CDR3 is built from 13 residues. Germline V gives CDR1 GTSNPN, CDR2 SVGIG (reference sequence). V gave up 7 bases and J gave up 4 bases, with 16 bases separating them. The CDR3 spells CASAPGAPYGYTF. The CDR3 nucleotides read TGTGCCTCCGCCCCCGGGGCCCCCTATGGCTACACCTTC.

V is TRBV7-2 and J is TRBJ2-7, with D uncertain. The V gene lost 5 bases and the J gene lost 0 bases, with 14 bases spanning the gap. The CDR3 loop spans 15 amino acids. CDR1 and CDR2 from the germline V gene are SGHTA and FQGNSA. The CDR3 DNA is TGTGCCAGCAGCCCGGCAGGCCCCTTCTCCTACGAGCAGTACTTC. It yields the protein CASSPAGPFSYEQYF.

This chain links TRBV19 with TRBJ2-2, with D possibly being TRBD1 (6 bases). Germline V lookup: CDR1 LNHDA, CDR2 SQIVND (reference sequence). CDR3 length: 16 residues. V was cut by 10 bases and J by 0 bases, with 18 bases left in between. The CDR3 spells CATSALGASNTGELFF. CDR3 coding DNA: TGTGCCACCTCAGCGCTGGGGGCCTCGAACACCGGGGAGCTGTTTTTT.

This clone was recorded only once. The rearrangement joins TRBV2 to TRBJ2-1; TRBD2 aligns across 15 bases. The V gene end was trimmed by 3 bases and the J gene end by 6 bases; junction bases not matched to a gene: 3. The CDR3 loop spans 16 amino acids. Germline values: CDR1 SNHLY, CDR2 FYNNEI. The CDR3: CASSDPGLAGGNEQFF. The CDR3 DNA is TGTGCCAGCAGTGATCCGGGACTAGCGGGAGGCAATGAGCAGTTCTTC.

The sample holds a few counts of this clone. The CDR3 loop reads CASSLVGSSYEQYF. CDR3 DNA sequence: TGTGCCAGCAGCTTAGTGGGGTCGTCCTACGAGCAGTACTTC. The genes are TRBV7-2 and TRBJ2-7; no clear D. The CDR3 is 14 residues long. Trimming cost V 1 base and J 1 base, with 8 bases left between them. In germline, CDR1 is SGHTA, CDR2 FQGNSA.

The CDR3 reads CASRPGQNYGYTF. CDR3 sequence (DNA): TGTGCCAGCAGACCCGGACAGAACTATGGCTACACCTTC. The chain is built from TRBV5-4 and TRBJ1-2; TRBD1 is a possible D gene (6 bases). Germline lookup yields CDR1 SGHNT and CDR2 YYREEE (reference sequence). This CDR3 spans 13 amino acids. V lost 5 bases to trimming and J lost 2 bases, with 10 bases between them.

The V and J genes are TRBV5-1 and TRBJ2-2, with 7 bases identical to TRBD2. The CDR3 loop spans 15 amino acids. V lost 5 bases, J lost 8 bases, and 12 bases stayed unmatched. Germline CDR1 reads SGHRS; CDR2 reads YFSETQ. For the CDR3, the DNA is TGCGCCAGCAGTATCGGCGGGAGCTTGTCAGGGGAGCTGTTTTTT. It codes for CASSIGGSLSGELFF.

The rearrangement joins TRBV10-3 to TRBJ2-1; a possible D gene is TRBD2 (5 bases). The CDR3 is 18 residues long. Germline CDR1 and CDR2: ENHRY and SYGVKD. V lost 3 bases to trimming and J lost 0 bases, with 18 bases between them. The CDR3 loop reads CAISDGSRAGSSYNEQFF. As DNA, the CDR3 is TGTGCCATCAGTGATGGATCGCGTGCGGGTAGCTCCTACAATGAGCAGTTCTTC.

CDR3 loop: CASSSPLGRDNEQFF. The CDR3 bases are TGCGCCAGCAGCTCGCCCCTAGGCAGGGACAATGAGCAGTTCTTC. V gene TRBV5-1 combines with J gene TRBJ2-1, with D tentatively TRBD1 (5 bases). V lost 3 bases and J lost 5, with 15 bases in between. The CDR3 has 15 amino acids. CDR1 and CDR2 from the germline V gene are SGHRS and YFSETQ.

This chain joins TRBV6-5 and TRBJ1-5; D is undetermined. The CDR3 consists of 15 residues. In germline, CDR1 is MNHEY, CDR2 SVGAGI. V was pared by 0 bases and J by 0 bases, with 6 bases between. CDR3 residues: CASSYSAVSNQPQHF. CDR3 DNA sequence: TGTGCCAGCAGTTACTCGGCGGTTAGCAATCAGCCCCAGCATTTT.

The rearrangement links TRBV6-6 to TRBJ1-2; perhaps TRBD1 as D (5 bases). Germline V lookup: CDR1 MNHNY, CDR2 SVGAGI (reference sequence). Trimming pared 0 bases from V and 5 bases from J, leaving 16 bases between. The CDR3 extends over 16 amino acids. The chain's CDR3 is CASSYSNPGTGYGYTF. The CDR3 DNA follows: TGTGCCAGCAGTTACTCGAACCCGGGGACCGGGTATGGCTACACCTTC.

The chain uses TRBV19 and TRBJ2-7, with D possibly being TRBD1 or TRBD2 (5 bases each). CDR1 is LNHDA and CDR2 is SQIVND in the germline V gene (reference sequence). The CDR3 spans 15 residues. The V and J ends lost 0 bases and 2 bases respectively, with 11 bases between them. In DNA, the CDR3 is TGTGCCAGTAGTATAGATCGGGGACCTACCTACGAGCAGTACTTC. Residues: CASSIDRGPTYEQYF.

The chain combines TRBV6-5 with TRBJ2-7, with unresolved D. Germline-derived CDR1 and CDR2 are MNHEY and SVGAGI. There are 13 residues in the CDR3. V shed 6 bases and J shed 4 bases, with 13 bases lying between them. CDR3 in amino acids: CASRHDGPYEQYF. Written as DNA, the CDR3 is TGTGCCAGCAGACATGACGGGCCGTACGAGCAGTACTTC.

The gene calls are TRBV29-1 and TRBJ2-5; no reliable D call. The germline V gene has CDR1 SQVTM and CDR2 ANQGSEA. V shed 4 bases and J shed 1 base, with 10 bases lying between them. The CDR3 is 13 amino acids. Written as DNA, the CDR3 is TGCAGCGTTGCGGGTCTAACCCAAGAGACCCAGTACTTC. As protein: CSVAGLTQETQYF. Full variable domain (outside the CDR3, taken from reference TRBV29-1 and TRBJ2-5): SAVISQKPSRDICQRGTSLTIQCQVDSQVTMMFWYRQQPGQSLTLIATANQGSEATYESGFVIDKFPISRPNLTFSTLTVSNMSPEDSSIYLCSVAGLTQETQYFGPGTRLLVL.

The V gene is TRBV6-1, the J gene TRBJ1-6; TRBD1 matches 7 bases. The germline V gene encodes CDR1 MNHNS and CDR2 SASEGT. The CDR3 covers 14 residues. J lost 7 bases, V lost 8 bases, and 8 bases had no gene match. CDR3: CASGWGQTNSPLHF. The CDR3 DNA reads as TGTGCCAGCGGATGGGGACAGACCAATTCACCCCTCCACTTT.

The chain links TRBV7-2 to TRBJ2-7; D assignment may be TRBD1 or TRBD2 (6 bases each). The V and J ends lost 3 bases and 0 bases respectively, with 18 bases between them. The CDR3 sequence is 17 residues long. Germline values: CDR1 SGHTA, CDR2 FQGNSA. CDR3 sequence: CASSFLGGRMSSYEQYF. The CDR3 DNA is TGTGCCAGCAGCTTCCTAGGGGGGCGAATGAGCTCCTACGAGCAGTACTTC.

This clone was seen only a few times. The V gene is TRBV30, the J gene TRBJ1-5; no firm D call. CDR1 and CDR2 (germline): GTSNPN, SVGIG (reference sequence). This CDR3 spans 13 amino acids. The V gene lost 1 base and the J gene lost 6 bases, with 10 bases spanning the gap. For the CDR3, the DNA is TGTGCCTGGAGTGCATCTCATGGTCAGCCCCAGCATTTT. This sequence encodes CAWSASHGQPQHF. Together with reference TRBV30 and TRBJ1-5, the CDR3 gives the full variable domain: SQTIHQWPATLVQPVGSPLSLECTVEGTSNPNLYWYRQAAGRGLQLLFYSVGIGQISSEVPQNLSASRPQDRQFILSSKKLLLSDSGFYLCAWSASHGQPQHFGDGTRLSIL.

The V call is TRBV19, the J call TRBJ1-1; TRBD1 matches at 9 bases. This CDR3 spans 13 amino acids. J was trimmed by 5 bases and V by 6 bases; bases with no gene match: 4. Per the germline V gene, CDR1 is LNHDA and CDR2 is SQIVND (reference sequence). The CDR3 DNA reads TGTGCCAGTAGAACAGGGGGCGGAACTGAAGCTTTCTTT. It is translated as CASRTGGGTEAFF.

The chain employs TRBV5-8 and TRBJ2-7; TRBD1 might be the D (5 bases). In germline, CDR1 is SGHTS, CDR2 YDEGEE. V lost 0 bases to trimming and J lost 3 bases, with 7 bases between them. The length of the CDR3 is 13 residues. The CDR3 reads CASSLAGFYEQYF. CDR3 sequence (DNA): TGTGCCAGCAGCTTGGCAGGGTTCTACGAGCAGTACTTC.

The chain employs TRBV7-6 and TRBJ2-3; D is ambiguous. CDR1 is SGHVS and CDR2 is FNYEAQ in the germline V gene. Between the trimmed V and J ends, which lost 6 bases and 5 bases, there was a span of 12 bases. The CDR3 has 13 amino acids. As DNA, the CDR3 is TGTGCCAGCAGTCAGACCATCGGAGATACGCAGTATTTT. Translated: CASSQTIGDTQYF.

The chain couples TRBV29-1 to TRBJ2-1; D possibly corresponds to TRBD2 (7 bases). The CDR3 runs 15 residues. CDR1 and CDR2 (germline): SQVTM, ANQGSEA. Trimming took off 3 bases at V and 6 bases at J, with 18 bases between the two ends. The CDR3 sequence: CSVDGAGAMGNEQFF. In nucleotides, the CDR3 is TGCAGCGTTGATGGCGCGGGGGCAATGGGCAATGAGCAGTTCTTC.